This T cell receptor (beta chain) was found in a study of cytomegalovirus exposure and HLA in healthy donors. Per the germline V gene, CDR1 is SQVTM and CDR2 is ANQGSEA. The CDR3 sequence is 17 residues long. Losses at the gene ends were 4 bases for V and 0 bases for J; bases not matched to a gene: 13. Both 60 Vbeta primers and 13 Jbeta primers went into the PCR. Sequencing was performed with immunoSEQ multiplex PCR; in TCRdb, only in-frame clones are kept and a portion is missing. The repertoire holds about 94,000 clones, with 70% to 85% as singletons. This clone has only one observation. The chain uses TRBV29-1 and TRBJ2-3; 7 nucleotides match TRBD2. This sequence originates from a human donor in good health. The sample was PBMCs. CDR3 sequence: CSVASLVGEGSTDTQYF. DNA of the CDR3: TGCAGCGTTGCTTCGCTGGTCGGGGAGGGTAGCACAGATACGCAGTATTTT.